The next 2 T cell receptor beta chains were all read from a single sample in a study of T cell changes during pregnancy in multiple sclerosis. Sequencing used immunoSEQ multiplex PCR; TCRdb keeps in-frame clones, though not all of them. This table holds about 70,000 clones, approximately 90% found once. The specimen was peripheral blood, collected in the third trimester of pregnancy. These receptors were obtained from a female donor with multiple sclerosis, enrolled in a pregnancy study.

This clone was detected only once. The CDR3 DNA is TGTGCCAGCAGCTTGCAGGGCAGGGAAGAGACCCAGTACTTC. As protein: CASSLQGREETQYF. V and J are TRBV5-6 and TRBJ2-5, with a possible D match to TRBD1 (5 bases). Germline V gene data show CDR1 as SGHDT and CDR2 as YYEEEE. Trimming took 1 base from V and 3 from J, leaving 10 bases between them. The CDR3 has 14 amino acids.

V and J are TRBV14 and TRBJ1-1; D ambiguous. The CDR3 length is 16 residues. The V gene's germline CDR1 is SGHDN and CDR2 FVKESK. V lost 0 bases to trimming and J lost 0 bases, with 11 bases between them. The CDR3 region is CASSQDGRELNTEAFF. The DNA for the CDR3 is TGTGCCAGCAGCCAAGATGGACGGGAGTTGAACACTGAAGCTTTCTTT.